This paragraph covers one TCR beta chain sequence. What it recognizes is unknown. CDR3 length: 16 residues. Losses at the gene ends were 6 bases for V and 4 bases for J; bases not matched to a gene: 6. Germline CDR1 MNHEY, CDR2 SMNVEV (reference sequence). These data originate in a study of cytomegalovirus exposure and HLA in healthy donors. With 60 Vbeta and 13 Jbeta primers, the PCR was carried out. TCRdb's table, derived via immunoSEQ multiplex PCR, lists solely in-frame clones and lacks some. The sample comprises around 140,000 clones, almost 85% of which are singletons, and roughly 10% rests with the top ten. Donors in the study were healthy people who gave bone marrow. Study-level points and caveats: Many donors carried some public TCRs, although rarity characterized most TCR sequences. Within an earlier analysis, most TCR beta V segments proved productive either about 90% or about 30% of the time. Relative to equally common others, HLA-associated TCR beta chains showed greater clonal expansion in a later analysis.

The chain joins TRBV27 to TRBJ2-3; 14 bases map to TRBD2. Sample: PBMCs. This TCR was sampled from a woman in her fifties or sixties in good health and CMV-seropositive. The DNA of the CDR3 is TGTGCCAGCAGCTCCGGGACTAGCGGGGGTCCAGATACGCAGTATTTT. It encodes CASSSGTSGGPDTQYF.